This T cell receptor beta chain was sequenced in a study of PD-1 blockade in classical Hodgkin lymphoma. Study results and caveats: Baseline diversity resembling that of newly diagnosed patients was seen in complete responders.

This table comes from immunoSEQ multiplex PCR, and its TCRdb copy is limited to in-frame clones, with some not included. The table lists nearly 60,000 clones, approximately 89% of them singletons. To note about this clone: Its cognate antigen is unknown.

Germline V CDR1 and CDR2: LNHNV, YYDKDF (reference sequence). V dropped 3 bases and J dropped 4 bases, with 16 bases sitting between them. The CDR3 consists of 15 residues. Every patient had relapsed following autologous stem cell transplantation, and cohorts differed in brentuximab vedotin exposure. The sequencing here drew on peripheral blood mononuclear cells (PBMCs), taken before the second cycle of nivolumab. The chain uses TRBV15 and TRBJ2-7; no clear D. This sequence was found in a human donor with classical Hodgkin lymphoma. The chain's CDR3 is CATSRGRAPTYEQYF. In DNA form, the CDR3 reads TGTGCCACCAGCAGGGGTAGGGCCCCTACGTACGAGCAGTACTTC.